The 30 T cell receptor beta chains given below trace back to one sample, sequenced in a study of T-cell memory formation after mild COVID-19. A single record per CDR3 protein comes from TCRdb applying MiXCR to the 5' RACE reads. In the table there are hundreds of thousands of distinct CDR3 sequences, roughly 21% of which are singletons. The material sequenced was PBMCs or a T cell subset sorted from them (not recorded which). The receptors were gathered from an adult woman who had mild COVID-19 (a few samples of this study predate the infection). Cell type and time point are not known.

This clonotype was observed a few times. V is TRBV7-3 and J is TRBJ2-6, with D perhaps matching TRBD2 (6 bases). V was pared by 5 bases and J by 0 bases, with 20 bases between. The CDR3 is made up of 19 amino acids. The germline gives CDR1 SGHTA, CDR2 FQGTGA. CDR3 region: CASSKKEGLPLSGANVLTF. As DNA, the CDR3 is TGTGCCAGCAGCAAAAAGGAGGGACTGCCCCTCTCTGGGGCCAACGTCCTGACTTTC.

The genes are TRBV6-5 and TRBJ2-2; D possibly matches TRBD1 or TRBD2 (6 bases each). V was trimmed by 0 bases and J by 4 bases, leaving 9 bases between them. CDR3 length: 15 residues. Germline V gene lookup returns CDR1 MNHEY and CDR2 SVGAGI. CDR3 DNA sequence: TGTGCCAGCAGTTACTCTTCGGGGGCCACCGGGGAGCTGTTTTTT. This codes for CASSYSSGATGELFF.

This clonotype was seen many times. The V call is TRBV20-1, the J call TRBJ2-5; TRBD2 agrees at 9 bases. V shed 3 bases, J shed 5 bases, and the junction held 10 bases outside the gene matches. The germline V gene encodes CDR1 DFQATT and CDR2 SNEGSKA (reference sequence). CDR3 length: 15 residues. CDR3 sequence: CSASGGTSIRETQYF. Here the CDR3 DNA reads TGCAGTGCTAGTGGGGGGACTAGCATCCGGGAGACCCAGTACTTC.

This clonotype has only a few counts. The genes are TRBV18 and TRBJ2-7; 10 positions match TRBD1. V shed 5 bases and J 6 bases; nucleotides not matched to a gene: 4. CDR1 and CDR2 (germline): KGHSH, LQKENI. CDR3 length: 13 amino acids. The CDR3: CASSTGTGAEQYF. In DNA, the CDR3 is TGTGCCAGCTCAACAGGGACAGGGGCCGAGCAGTACTTC.

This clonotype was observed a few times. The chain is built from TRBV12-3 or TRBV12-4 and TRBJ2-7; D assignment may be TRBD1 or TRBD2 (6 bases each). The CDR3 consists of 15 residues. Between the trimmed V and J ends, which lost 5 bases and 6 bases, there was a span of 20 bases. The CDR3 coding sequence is TGTGCCAGCAGTACCGCGGGACAATGGACCGGCGAGCAGTACTTC. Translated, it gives CASSTAGQWTGEQYF.

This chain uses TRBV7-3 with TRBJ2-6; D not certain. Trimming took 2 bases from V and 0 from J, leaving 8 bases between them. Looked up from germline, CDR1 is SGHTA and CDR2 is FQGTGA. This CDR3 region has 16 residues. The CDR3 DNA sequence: TGTGCCAGCAGCTTAGCACATCTCTCTGGGGCCAACGTCCTGACTTTC. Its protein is CASSLAHLSGANVLTF. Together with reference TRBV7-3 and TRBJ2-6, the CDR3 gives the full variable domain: GAGVSQTPSNKVTEKGKYVELRCDPISGHTALYWYRQSLGQGPEFLIYFQGTGAADDSGLPNDRFFAVRPEGSVSTLKIQRTERGDSAVYLCASSLAHLSGANVLTFGAGSRLTVL.

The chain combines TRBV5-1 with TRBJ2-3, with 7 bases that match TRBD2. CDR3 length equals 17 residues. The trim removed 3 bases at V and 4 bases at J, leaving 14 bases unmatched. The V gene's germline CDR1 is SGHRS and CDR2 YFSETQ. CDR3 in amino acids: CASSSFEGGRNSDTQYF. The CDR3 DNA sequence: TGCGCCAGCAGCTCCTTTGAAGGCGGGAGAAATTCAGATACGCAGTATTTT.

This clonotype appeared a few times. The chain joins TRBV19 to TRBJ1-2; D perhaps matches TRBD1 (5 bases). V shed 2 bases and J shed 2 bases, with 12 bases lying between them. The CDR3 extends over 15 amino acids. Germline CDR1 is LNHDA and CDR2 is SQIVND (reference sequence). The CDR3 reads CASSITGTENYGYTF. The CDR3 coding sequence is TGTGCCAGTAGTATAACCGGGACGGAGAACTATGGCTACACCTTC.

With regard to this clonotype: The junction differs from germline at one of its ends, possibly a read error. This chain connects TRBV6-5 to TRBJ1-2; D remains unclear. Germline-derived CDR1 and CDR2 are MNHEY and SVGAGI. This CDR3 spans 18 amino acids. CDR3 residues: CASSNSGQAERVGYGYTF. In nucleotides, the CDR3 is TGTGCCAGCAGTAACTCGGGCCAGGCAGAACGGGTTGGGTATGGCTACACCTTC.

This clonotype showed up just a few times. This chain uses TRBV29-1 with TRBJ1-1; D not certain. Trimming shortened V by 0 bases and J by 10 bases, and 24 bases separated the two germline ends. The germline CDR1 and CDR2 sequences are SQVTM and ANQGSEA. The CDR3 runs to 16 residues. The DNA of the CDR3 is TGCAGCGTTGAAGATAGGAGTAGGGCAGATGGATTTGGAGCTTTCTTT. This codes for CSVEDRSRADGFGAFF.

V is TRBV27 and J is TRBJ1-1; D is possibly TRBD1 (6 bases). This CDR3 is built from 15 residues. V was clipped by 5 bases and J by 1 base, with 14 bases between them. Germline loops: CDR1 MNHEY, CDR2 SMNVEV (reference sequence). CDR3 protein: CASSAYRVGNTEAFF. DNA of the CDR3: TGTGCCAGCAGTGCATACAGGGTCGGGAACACTGAAGCTTTCTTT.

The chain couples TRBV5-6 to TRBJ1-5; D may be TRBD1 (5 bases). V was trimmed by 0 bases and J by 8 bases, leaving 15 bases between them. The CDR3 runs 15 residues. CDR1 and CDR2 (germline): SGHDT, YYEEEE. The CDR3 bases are TGTGCCAGCAGCTTGGGTCAGGGCAAGTTGAAGCCCCAGCATTTT. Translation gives CASSLGQGKLKPQHF.

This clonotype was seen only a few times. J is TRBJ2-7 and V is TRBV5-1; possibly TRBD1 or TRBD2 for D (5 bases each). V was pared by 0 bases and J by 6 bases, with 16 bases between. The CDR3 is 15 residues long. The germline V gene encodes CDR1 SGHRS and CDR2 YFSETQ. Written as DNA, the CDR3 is TGCGCCAGCAGCTTGGCTTCCGGGACCCCCCGCGAGCAGTACTTC. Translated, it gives CASSLASGTPREQYF.

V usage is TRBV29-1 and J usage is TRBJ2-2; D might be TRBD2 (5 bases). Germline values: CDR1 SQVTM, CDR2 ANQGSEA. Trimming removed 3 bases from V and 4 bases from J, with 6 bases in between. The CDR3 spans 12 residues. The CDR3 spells CSVDEGTGELFF. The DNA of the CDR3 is TGCAGCGTTGATGAGGGCACCGGGGAGCTGTTTTTT.

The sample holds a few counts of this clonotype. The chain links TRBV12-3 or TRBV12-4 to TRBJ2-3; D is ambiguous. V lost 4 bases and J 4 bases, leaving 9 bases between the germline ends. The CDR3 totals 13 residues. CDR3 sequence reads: CASSWQSSDTQYF. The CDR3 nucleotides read TGTGCCAGCAGTTGGCAGTCCTCAGATACGCAGTATTTT.

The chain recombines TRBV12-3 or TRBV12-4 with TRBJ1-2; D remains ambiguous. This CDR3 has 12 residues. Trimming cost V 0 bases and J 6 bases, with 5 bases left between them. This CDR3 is CASSLATNGYTF. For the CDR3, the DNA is TGTGCCAGCAGTTTAGCCACGAATGGCTACACCTTC.

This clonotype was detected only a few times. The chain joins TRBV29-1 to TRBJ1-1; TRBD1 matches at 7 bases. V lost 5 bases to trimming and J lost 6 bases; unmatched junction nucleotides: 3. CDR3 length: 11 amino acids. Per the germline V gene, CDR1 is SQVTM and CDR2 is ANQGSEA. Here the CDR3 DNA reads TGCAGCGTTCTGACAGGGCCTGAAGCTTTCTTT. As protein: CSVLTGPEAFF.

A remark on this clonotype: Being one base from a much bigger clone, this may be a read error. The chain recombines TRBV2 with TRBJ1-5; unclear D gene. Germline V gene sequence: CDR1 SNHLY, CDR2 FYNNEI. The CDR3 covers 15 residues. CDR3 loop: CASSENGIRREPKHF. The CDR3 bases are TGTGCCAGCAGTGAAAATGGGATACGGCGAGAGCCCAAGCATTTT.

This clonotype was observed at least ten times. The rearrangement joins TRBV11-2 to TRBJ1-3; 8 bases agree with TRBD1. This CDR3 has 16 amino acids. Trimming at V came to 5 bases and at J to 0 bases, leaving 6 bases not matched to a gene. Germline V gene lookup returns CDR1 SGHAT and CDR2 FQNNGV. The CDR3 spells CASSPWTGSSGNTIYF. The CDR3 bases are TGTGCCAGCAGCCCCTGGACAGGGTCCTCTGGAAACACCATATATTTT.

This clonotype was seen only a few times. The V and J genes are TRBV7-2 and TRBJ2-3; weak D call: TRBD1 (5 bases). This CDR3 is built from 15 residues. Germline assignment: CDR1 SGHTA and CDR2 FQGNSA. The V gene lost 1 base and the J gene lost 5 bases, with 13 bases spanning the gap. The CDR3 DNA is TGTGCCAGCAGCTTAGTAGGGAAGGGGCGAGATACGCAGTATTTT. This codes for CASSLVGKGRDTQYF.

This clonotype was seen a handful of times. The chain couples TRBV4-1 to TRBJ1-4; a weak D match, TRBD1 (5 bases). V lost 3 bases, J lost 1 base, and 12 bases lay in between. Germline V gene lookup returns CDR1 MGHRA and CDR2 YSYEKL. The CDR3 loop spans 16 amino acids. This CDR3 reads CASSQQGGVTNEKLFF. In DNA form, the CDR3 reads TGCGCCAGCAGCCAGCAAGGAGGGGTAACTAATGAAAAACTGTTTTTT.

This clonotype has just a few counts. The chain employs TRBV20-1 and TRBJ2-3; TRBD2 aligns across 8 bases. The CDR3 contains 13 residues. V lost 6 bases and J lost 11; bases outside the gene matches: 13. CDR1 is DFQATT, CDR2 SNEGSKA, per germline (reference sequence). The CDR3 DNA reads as TGCAGTGCAACCAACCCTAGCGGGCGTTGGCAGTATTTT. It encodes CSATNPSGRWQYF.

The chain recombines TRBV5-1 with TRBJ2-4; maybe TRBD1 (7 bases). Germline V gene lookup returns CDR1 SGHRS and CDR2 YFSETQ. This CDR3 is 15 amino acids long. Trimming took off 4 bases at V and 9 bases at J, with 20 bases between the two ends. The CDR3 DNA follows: TGCGCCAGCAGCCAATTAGGACAGGAGGGGAGCATTCAGTACTTC. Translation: CASSQLGQEGSIQYF. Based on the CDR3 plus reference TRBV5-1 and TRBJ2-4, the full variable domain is KAGVTQTPRYLIKTRGQQVTLSCSPISGHRSVSWYQQTPGQGLQFLFEYFSETQRNKGNFPGRFSGRQFSNSRSEMNVSTLELGDSALYLCASSQLGQEGSIQYFGAGTRLSVL.

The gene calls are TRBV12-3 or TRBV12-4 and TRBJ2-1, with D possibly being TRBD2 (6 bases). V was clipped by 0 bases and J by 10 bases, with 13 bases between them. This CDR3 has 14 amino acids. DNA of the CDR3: TGTGCCAGCAGTTTAGCGAGGCTAGCGCGAGAGCAGTTCTTC. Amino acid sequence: CASSLARLAREQFF.

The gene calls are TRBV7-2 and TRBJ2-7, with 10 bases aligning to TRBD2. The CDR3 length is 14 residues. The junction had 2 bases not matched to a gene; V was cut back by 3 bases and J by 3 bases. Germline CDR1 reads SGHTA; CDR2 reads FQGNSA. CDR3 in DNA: TGTGCCAGCAGCTTTCGGACTAGCGGCTACGAGCAGTACTTC. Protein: CASSFRTSGYEQYF. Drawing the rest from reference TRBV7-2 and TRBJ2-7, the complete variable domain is GAGVSQSPSNKVTEKGKDVELRCDPISGHTALYWYRQSLGQGLEFLIYFQGNSAPDKSGLPSDRFSAERTGGSVSTLTIQRTQQEDSAVYLCASSFRTSGYEQYFGPGTRLTVT.

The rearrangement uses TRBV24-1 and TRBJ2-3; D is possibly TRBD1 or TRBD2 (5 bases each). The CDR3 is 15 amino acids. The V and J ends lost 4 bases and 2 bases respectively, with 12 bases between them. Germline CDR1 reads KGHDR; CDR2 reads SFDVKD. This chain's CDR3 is CATSDPGTFTDTQYF. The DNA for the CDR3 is TGTGCCACCAGTGACCCCGGGACCTTCACAGATACGCAGTATTTT.

CDR3 coding DNA: TGCGCCAGCAGCCAAGCAGTAGCGGGAGGACACGACAATGAGCAGTTCTTC. The encoded protein is CASSQAVAGGHDNEQFF. The V and J genes are TRBV4-3 and TRBJ2-1; 10 nucleotides agree with TRBD2. The CDR3 is 17 residues long. Germline V CDR1 and CDR2: LGHNA, YSLEER. The V gene end was trimmed by 1 base and the J gene end by 5 bases; junction bases not matched to a gene: 8.

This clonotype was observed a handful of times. In DNA, the CDR3 is TGTGCCAGCAGTGCGTTCCTATCCGGGGAGCTGTTTTTT. This translates into CASSAFLSGELFF. V gene TRBV6-5 combines with J gene TRBJ2-2; D is unresolved. In germline, CDR1 is MNHEY, CDR2 SVGAGI. This CDR3 comprises 13 residues. Between the trimmed V and J ends, which lost 5 bases and 6 bases, there was a span of 10 bases.

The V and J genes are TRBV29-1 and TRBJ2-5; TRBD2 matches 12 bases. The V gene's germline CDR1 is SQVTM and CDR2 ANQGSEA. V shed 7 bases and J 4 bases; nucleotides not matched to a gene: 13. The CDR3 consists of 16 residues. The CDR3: CSADRPGGLAGETQYF. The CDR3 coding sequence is TGCAGCGCCGACCGACCTGGGGGACTAGCGGGAGAGACCCAGTACTTC.

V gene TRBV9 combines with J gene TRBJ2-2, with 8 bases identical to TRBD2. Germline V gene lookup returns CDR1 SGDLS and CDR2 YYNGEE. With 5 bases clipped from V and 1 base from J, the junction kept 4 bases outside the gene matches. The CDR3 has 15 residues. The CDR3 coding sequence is TGTGCCAGCAGGCCTAGCGGGTTGAACACCGGGGAGCTGTTTTTT. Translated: CASRPSGLNTGELFF.